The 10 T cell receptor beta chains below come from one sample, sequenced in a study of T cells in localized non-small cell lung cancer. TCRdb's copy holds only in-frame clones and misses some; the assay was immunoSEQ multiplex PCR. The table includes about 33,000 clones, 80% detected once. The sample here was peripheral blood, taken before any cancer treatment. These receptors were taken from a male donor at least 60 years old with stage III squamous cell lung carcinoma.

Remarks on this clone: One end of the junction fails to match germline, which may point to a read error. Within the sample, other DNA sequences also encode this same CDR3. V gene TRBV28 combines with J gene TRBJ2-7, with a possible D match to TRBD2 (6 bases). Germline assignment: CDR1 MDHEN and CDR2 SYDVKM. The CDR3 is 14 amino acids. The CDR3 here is CASKPWRGTYEQYF. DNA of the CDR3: TGTGCCAGCAAGCCGTGGCGGGGAACCTATGAGCAGTACTTC.

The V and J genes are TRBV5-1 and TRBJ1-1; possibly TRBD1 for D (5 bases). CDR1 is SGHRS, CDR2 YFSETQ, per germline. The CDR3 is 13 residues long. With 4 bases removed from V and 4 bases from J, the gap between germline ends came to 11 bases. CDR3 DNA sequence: TGCGCCAGCAGCGCGGCAGGGATCACTGAAGCTTTCTTT. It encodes CASSAAGITEAFF. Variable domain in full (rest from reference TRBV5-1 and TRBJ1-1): KAGVTQTPRYLIKTRGQQVTLSCSPISGHRSVSWYQQTPGQGLQFLFEYFSETQRNKGNFPGRFSGRQFSNSRSEMNVSTLELGDSALYLCASSAAGITEAFFGQGTRLTVV.

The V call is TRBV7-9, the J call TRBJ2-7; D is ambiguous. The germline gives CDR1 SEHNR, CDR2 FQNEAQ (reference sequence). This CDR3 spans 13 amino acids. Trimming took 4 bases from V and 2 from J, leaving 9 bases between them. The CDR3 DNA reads TGTGCCAGCAGCTCCGGACGGACCTACGAGCAGTACTTC. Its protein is CASSSGRTYEQYF.

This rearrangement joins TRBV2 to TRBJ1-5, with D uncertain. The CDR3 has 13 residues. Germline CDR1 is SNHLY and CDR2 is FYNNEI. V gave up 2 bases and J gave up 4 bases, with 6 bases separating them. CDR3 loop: CASSEQANQPQHF. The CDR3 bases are TGTGCCAGCAGTGAACAGGCGAATCAGCCCCAGCATTTT.

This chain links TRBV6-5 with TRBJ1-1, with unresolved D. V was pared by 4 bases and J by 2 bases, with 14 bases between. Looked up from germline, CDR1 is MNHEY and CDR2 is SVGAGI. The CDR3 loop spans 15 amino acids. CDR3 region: CASSSTFGENTEAFF. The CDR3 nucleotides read TGTGCCAGCAGTTCTACTTTCGGGGAAAACACTGAAGCTTTCTTT.

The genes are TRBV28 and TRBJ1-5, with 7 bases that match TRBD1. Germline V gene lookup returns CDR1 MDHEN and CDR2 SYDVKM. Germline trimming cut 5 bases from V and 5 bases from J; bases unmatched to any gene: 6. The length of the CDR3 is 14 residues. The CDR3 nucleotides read TGTGCCAGCAGTCCCGCGACAGGGCATCAGCCCCAGCATTTT. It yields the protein CASSPATGHQPQHF. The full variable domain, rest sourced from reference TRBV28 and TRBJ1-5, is DVKVTQSSRYLVKRTGEKVFLECVQDMDHENMFWYRQDPGLGLRLIYFSYDVKMKEKGDIPEGYSVSREKKERFSLILESASTNQTSMYLCASSPATGHQPQHFGDGTRLSIL.

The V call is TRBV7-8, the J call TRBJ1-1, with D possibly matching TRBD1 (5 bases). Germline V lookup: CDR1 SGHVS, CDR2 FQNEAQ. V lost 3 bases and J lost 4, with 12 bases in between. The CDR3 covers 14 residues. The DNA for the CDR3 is TGTGCCAGCAGCTTTAGTGGGGCCTCCACTGAAGCTTTCTTT. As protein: CASSFSGASTEAFF.

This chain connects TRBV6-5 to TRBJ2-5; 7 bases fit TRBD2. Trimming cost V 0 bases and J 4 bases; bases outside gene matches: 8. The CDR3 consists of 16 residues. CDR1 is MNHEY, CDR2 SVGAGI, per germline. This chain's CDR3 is CASSYSGSGGGETQYF. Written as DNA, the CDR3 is TGTGCCAGCAGTTACTCGGGGTCGGGGGGAGGAGAGACCCAGTACTTC.

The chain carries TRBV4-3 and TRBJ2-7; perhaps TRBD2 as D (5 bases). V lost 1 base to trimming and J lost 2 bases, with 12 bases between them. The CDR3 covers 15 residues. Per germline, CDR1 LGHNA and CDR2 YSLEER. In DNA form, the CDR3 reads TGCGCCAGCAGCCAAGGAGAGGGAGCGGCCTACGAGCAGTACTTC. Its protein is CASSQGEGAAYEQYF.

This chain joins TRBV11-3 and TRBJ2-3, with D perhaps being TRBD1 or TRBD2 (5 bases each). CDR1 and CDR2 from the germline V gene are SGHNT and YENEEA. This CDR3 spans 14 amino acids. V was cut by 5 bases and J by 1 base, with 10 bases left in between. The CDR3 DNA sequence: TGTGCCAGCAGCCGAGGGGTTGGCACAGATACGCAGTATTTT. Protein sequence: CASSRGVGTDTQYF.